This TCR beta chain was documented in a study of blood T cell repertoires in COVID-19 (dated by TCRdb to 2019 to 2021). With respect to the entire study: Samples covering the acute and convalescent phases of COVID-19 were provided by collaborators in the United States, Italy and Spain. The prospective study material was composed of cDNA or gDNA derived from T cells, B-cell-depleted T cells, or PBMCs. The dataset comprised deeply sampled blood TCRbeta repertoires from subjects exposed to, actively infected with, or recovered from COVID-19. The repertoires were made available in a free public database intended to serve as a resource for research on the immune response to SARS-CoV-2. Samples came from the ongoing ImmuneRACE study (first 160 participants) plus 1,254 subjects from 6 global collaborators. A de-identified subject ID, COVID-19 status, age in years and sex were almost always included in the sample metadata. HLA class I and class II types, where available, came from metadata supplied by the sample provider rather than from assay-based typing. Broader findings and caveats from the paper: How much clinical and demographic metadata was included differed by source and by participant, and the metadata was provided uncurated.

TCRbeta CDR3 regions were amplified from genomic DNA using the immunoSEQ Assay, a bias-controlled multiplex PCR. The paper's data handling went like this. Within the assay, amplification of reference gene primers was used to estimate how many nucleated cells each sample contained. To quantify the absolute abundance of each unique TCRbeta CDR3 rearrangement, sequence reads were collapsed and filtered. Productive Simpson clonality was computed per sample as the square root of Simpson's diversity index over productive rearrangements. TCRdb took over this immuneACCESS table, retaining in-frame rearrangements with V and J assigned. Such tables are incomplete; in checked studies, under half of the missing clones stem from an unresolved V gene, and the remainder is unexplained. V, J and clone size are those of that table, while D and trimming were read from the DNA. The sample includes 95,000 to 100,000 clones, with about 80% observed a single time. Roughly a tenth of the sample belongs to the ten largest clones.

The collaborating institutions used their own protocols to collect whole blood in K2EDTA tubes. For TCRbeta analysis, collaborator samples were shipped as frozen whole blood, as isolated PBMCs, or as DNA extracted from either sample type. Counted from cysteine to phenylalanine, this CDR3 has 14 amino acids. Only the CDR3 part of the read is kept: 42 bases, read in frame from the first base. CDR1 and CDR2, per the germline V gene, are MNHEY and SVGEGT. V ends up 5 bases short and J 5 bases short, with an unmatched junction base count of 4. To note about this clone: The specificity of this receptor is unknown. No base qualities exist here, and no much larger clone lies one base off it.

The material sequenced was peripheral blood. The clonotype was recovered from a man aged 65 to 79 with acute or convalescent COVID-19. The V and J genes are TRBV6-2 or TRBV6-3 and TRBJ2-1; 9 bases in the junction line up with TRBD2. The CDR3 region reads CASSRASGNNEQFF. The DNA reads as follows: TGTGCCAGCAGTAGGGCTAGCGGGAACAATGAGCAGTTCTTC.